These T cell receptor beta chains were read from a single sample in a study of molecular identifiers for immune sequencing clone quantification. TCRdb re-derived calls from the PCR reads in MiXCR, one entry per CDR3 protein. The sample yields approximately 670,000 distinct CDR3 sequences, less than 20% seen once. Sequenced: naive CD8+ T cells from blood, with Jurkat cell RNA spiked in. The receptors originated from a human donor in good health. Some libraries in this study had Jurkat cell RNA spiked in. The CDR3 runs from the conserved cysteine through the conserved F or W. D genes are given only for firm matches. Rows give clone size only sometimes, using once, few, many, or a class for an expanded clone.

clone_size: many
j_call: TRBJ1-5
v_call: TRBV19
d_call: TRBD1
cdr3_aa: CASSFPDRGGQPQHF
cdr3_nt: TGTGCCAGTAGTTTCCCGGACAGGGGTGGTCAGCCCCAGCATTTT

clone_size: few
j_call: TRBJ2-7
v_call: TRBV10-3
d_call: TRBD2
cdr3_aa: CATGLAGEQYF
cdr3_nt: TGTGCCACTGGACTAGCGGGCGAGCAGTACTTC

clone_size: many
j_call: TRBJ2-3
v_call: TRBV12-3/TRBV12-4
d_call: NA
cdr3_aa: CASSEGTDTQYF
cdr3_nt: TGTGCCAGCAGTGAGGGCACAGATACGCAGTATTTT

clone_size: NA
j_call: TRBJ2-2
v_call: TRBV28
d_call: TRBD2
cdr3_aa: CASSLGSGNIGELFF
cdr3_nt: TGTGCCAGCAGTTTGGGCAGCGGGAACATCGGGGAGCTGTTTTTT

clone_size: many
j_call: TRBJ2-7
v_call: TRBV4-3
d_call: NA
cdr3_aa: CASSQGNRASYEQYF
cdr3_nt: TGCGCCAGCAGCCAAGGAAACAGGGCATCCTACGAGCAGTACTTC

clone_size: many
j_call: TRBJ2-3
v_call: TRBV15
d_call: TRBD2
cdr3_aa: CATSSQRDRPPSSDTQYF
cdr3_nt: TGTGCCACCAGCAGCCAGCGGGATCGCCCCCCATCCTCAGATACGCAGTATTTT

clone_size: many
j_call: TRBJ2-3
v_call: TRBV28
d_call: NA
cdr3_aa: CASSFGVLVPDTQYF
cdr3_nt: TGTGCCAGCAGTTTCGGGGTGCTCGTCCCAGATACGCAGTATTTT

clone_size: many
j_call: TRBJ1-5
v_call: TRBV7-9
d_call: NA
cdr3_aa: CASSNNDPYSNQPQHF
cdr3_nt: TGTGCCAGCAGCAACAACGACCCCTATAGCAATCAGCCCCAGCATTTT

clone_size: many
j_call: TRBJ2-7
v_call: TRBV7-2
d_call: NA
cdr3_aa: CASSITSYEQYF
cdr3_nt: TGTGCCAGCAGCATAACTAGCTACGAGCAGTACTTC

clone_size: NA
j_call: TRBJ1-4
v_call: TRBV28
d_call: NA
cdr3_aa: CVSSLGRVSASNEKLFF
cdr3_nt: TGTGTCAGCAGTTTAGGCAGGGTATCGGCTTCTAATGAAAAACTGTTTTTT

clone_size: many
j_call: TRBJ2-7
v_call: TRBV9
d_call: NA
cdr3_aa: CASSPMGGSYEQYF
cdr3_nt: TGTGCCAGCAGCCCGATGGGGGGCTCCTACGAGCAGTACTTC

clone_size: many
j_call: TRBJ2-2
v_call: TRBV20-1
d_call: TRBD1
cdr3_aa: CSARDPWTGPNTGELFF
cdr3_nt: TGCAGTGCTAGAGATCCTTGGACAGGGCCGAACACCGGGGAGCTGTTTTTT

clone_size: NA
j_call: TRBJ1-2
v_call: TRBV4-2
d_call: NA
cdr3_aa: CASSQVSGDYGYTF
cdr3_nt: TGTGCCAGCAGCCAAGTATCAGGGGACTATGGCTACACCTTC

clone_size: many
j_call: TRBJ2-6
v_call: TRBV9
d_call: NA
cdr3_aa: CASSPEHNSGANVLTF
cdr3_nt: TGTGCCAGCAGCCCCGAACATAACTCTGGGGCCAACGTCCTGACTTTC

clone_size: many
j_call: TRBJ2-7
v_call: TRBV7-9
d_call: NA
cdr3_aa: CASSSQRTGLASGYSYEQYF
cdr3_nt: TGTGCCAGCAGCTCACAAAGGACTGGTTTGGCCTCGGGATACTCCTACGAGCAGTACTTC

clone_size: few
j_call: TRBJ2-1
v_call: TRBV7-2
d_call: TRBD2
cdr3_aa: CASSPVVTSGHYNEQFF
cdr3_nt: TGTGCCAGCAGCCCCGTAGTGACTAGCGGGCATTACAATGAGCAGTTCTTC

clone_size: many
j_call: TRBJ2-1
v_call: TRBV4-3
d_call: NA
cdr3_aa: CASSEQGDEQFF
cdr3_nt: TGCGCCAGCAGCGAACAGGGCGATGAGCAGTTCTTC

clone_size: NA
j_call: TRBJ2-2
v_call: TRBV12-5
d_call: NA
cdr3_aa: CASGLLGAWPGELFF
cdr3_nt: TGTGCTAGTGGGCTTTTGGGGGCTTGGCCCGGGGAGCTGTTTTTT

clone_size: NA
j_call: TRBJ2-1
v_call: TRBV9
d_call: TRBD2
cdr3_aa: CASSVGTSDWDEQFF
cdr3_nt: TGTGCCAGCAGCGTAGGGACTAGTGACTGGGATGAGCAGTTCTTC

clone_size: few
j_call: TRBJ2-1
v_call: TRBV27
d_call: NA
cdr3_aa: CASTLTDPSYNEQFF
cdr3_nt: TGTGCCAGCACCCTGACAGACCCCTCCTACAATGAGCAGTTCTTC

clone_size: many
j_call: TRBJ2-1
v_call: TRBV24-1
d_call: NA
cdr3_aa: CATDVPGVYYNEQFF
cdr3_nt: TGTGCCACTGACGTCCCCGGGGTATACTACAATGAGCAGTTCTTC

clone_size: many
j_call: TRBJ2-7
v_call: TRBV27
d_call: NA
cdr3_aa: CASSLWGEDSYEQYF
cdr3_nt: TGTGCCAGCAGTTTATGGGGAGAAGACTCCTACGAGCAGTACTTC

clone_size: few
j_call: TRBJ2-1
v_call: TRBV2
d_call: TRBD2
cdr3_aa: CASNGIYSGTAYNEQFF
cdr3_nt: TGTGCCAGCAATGGGATTTATAGCGGGACTGCCTACAATGAGCAGTTCTTC

clone_size: NA
j_call: TRBJ2-1
v_call: TRBV9
d_call: TRBD1
cdr3_aa: CASSTMDRGDFENEQFF
cdr3_nt: TGTGCCAGCAGCACTATGGACAGGGGGGATTTTGAGAATGAGCAGTTCTTC

clone_size: many
j_call: TRBJ1-1
v_call: TRBV27
d_call: TRBD1
cdr3_aa: CASSARGRFTEAFF
cdr3_nt: TGTGCCAGCAGTGCCAGGGGGCGGTTTACTGAAGCTTTCTTT

clone_size: many
j_call: TRBJ2-5
v_call: TRBV9
d_call: NA
cdr3_aa: CASSVERFGETQYF
cdr3_nt: TGTGCCAGCAGCGTAGAACGGTTTGGGGAGACCCAGTACTTC

clone_size: NA
j_call: TRBJ2-1
v_call: TRBV19
d_call: TRBD2
cdr3_aa: CASNPGTSVEQFF
cdr3_nt: TGTGCCAGTAACCCCGGGACTAGCGTTGAGCAGTTCTTC

clone_size: NA
j_call: TRBJ1-2
v_call: TRBV5-3
d_call: NA
cdr3_aa: CASSPEDPKRYDYTF
cdr3_nt: TGTGCCAGCAGCCCGGAAGACCCCAAACGGTATGACTACACCTTC

clone_size: NA
j_call: TRBJ1-5
v_call: TRBV19
d_call: NA
cdr3_aa: CASRRRQSSNRPQHF
cdr3_nt: TGTGCCAGTAGAAGGCGACAGTCTAGCAATCGGCCCCAGCATTTT

clone_size: many
j_call: TRBJ2-2
v_call: TRBV6-5
d_call: NA
cdr3_aa: CASSFGWEANTGELFF
cdr3_nt: TGTGCCAGCAGTTTCGGTTGGGAGGCGAACACCGGGGAGCTGTTTTTT

clone_size: few
j_call: TRBJ2-3
v_call: TRBV12-2
d_call: NA
cdr3_aa: CASHLSPPVADTQYF
cdr3_nt: TGTGCAAGCCACCTTTCGCCCCCGGTCGCAGATACGCAGTATTTT

clone_size: many
j_call: TRBJ1-1
v_call: TRBV3-1
d_call: NA
cdr3_aa: CASSHPSAEAFF
cdr3_nt: TGTGCCAGCAGCCATCCCAGCGCTGAAGCTTTCTTT

clone_size: many
j_call: TRBJ1-5
v_call: TRBV12-5
d_call: NA
cdr3_aa: CASGRNRDPYSNQPQHF
cdr3_nt: TGTGCTAGTGGACGTAACCGGGACCCCTATAGCAATCAGCCCCAGCATTTT

clone_size: many
j_call: TRBJ2-4
v_call: TRBV2
d_call: NA
cdr3_aa: CASSGGLENIQYF
cdr3_nt: TGTGCCAGCAGTGGCGGGCTGGAAAACATTCAGTACTTC

clone_size: many
j_call: TRBJ2-7
v_call: TRBV28
d_call: NA
cdr3_aa: CASSNSVGYEQYF
cdr3_nt: TGTGCCAGCAGTAACAGCGTAGGCTACGAGCAGTACTTC

clone_size: NA
j_call: TRBJ1-2
v_call: TRBV28
d_call: TRBD1
cdr3_aa: CASSPMTGGESGYTF
cdr3_nt: TGTGCCAGCAGTCCAATGACAGGGGGTGAGAGTGGCTACACCTTC

clone_size: NA
j_call: TRBJ2-5
v_call: TRBV11-2
d_call: TRBD2
cdr3_aa: CASSFRTSGRAWETQYF
cdr3_nt: TGTGCCAGCAGCTTTCGGACTAGCGGGAGGGCTTGGGAGACCCAGTACTTC

clone_size: many
j_call: TRBJ2-3
v_call: TRBV30
d_call: TRBD1
cdr3_aa: CAWRMGDRAQYF
cdr3_nt: TGTGCCTGGAGAATGGGGGACAGGGCGCAGTATTTT

clone_size: NA
j_call: TRBJ2-4
v_call: TRBV27
d_call: TRBD1
cdr3_aa: CASSRLGTGGAAKNIQYF
cdr3_nt: TGTGCCAGCAGCCGCCTGGGGACAGGGGGCGCAGCCAAAAACATTCAGTACTTC

clone_size: many
j_call: TRBJ2-5
v_call: TRBV7-2
d_call: NA
cdr3_aa: CASRPGVEETQYF
cdr3_nt: TGTGCCAGCAGGCCGGGAGTAGAAGAGACCCAGTACTTC

clone_size: many
j_call: TRBJ2-3
v_call: TRBV7-6
d_call: NA
cdr3_aa: CASSLGLRGSTDTQYF
cdr3_nt: TGTGCCAGCAGCTTAGGGTTGAGGGGGAGCACAGATACGCAGTATTTT

clone_size: NA
j_call: TRBJ2-7
v_call: TRBV11-2
d_call: NA
cdr3_aa: CASSLGAATSYEQYF
cdr3_nt: TGTGCCAGCAGCTTAGGGGCGGCGACCTCCTACGAGCAGTACTTC

clone_size: NA
j_call: TRBJ2-2
v_call: TRBV11-2
d_call: TRBD2
cdr3_aa: CASSYLAVASTGELFF
cdr3_nt: TGTGCCAGCAGCTACCTAGCGGTAGCCTCCACCGGGGAGCTGTTTTTT

clone_size: NA
j_call: TRBJ1-5
v_call: TRBV4-1
d_call: NA
cdr3_aa: CASSQESYSNQPQHF
cdr3_nt: TGCGCCAGCAGCCAAGAGTCGTATAGCAATCAGCCCCAGCATTTT

clone_size: NA
j_call: TRBJ1-1
v_call: TRBV19
d_call: NA
cdr3_aa: CASSTPGFVEAFF
cdr3_nt: TGTGCCAGTAGCACCCCAGGATTCGTTGAAGCTTTCTTT

clone_size: many
j_call: TRBJ2-7
v_call: TRBV5-1
d_call: TRBD1
cdr3_aa: CASSLEVAAGGGEQYF
cdr3_nt: TGCGCCAGCAGCTTGGAAGTTGCGGCAGGGGGTGGCGAGCAGTACTTC

clone_size: NA
j_call: TRBJ2-5
v_call: TRBV6-5
d_call: NA
cdr3_aa: CACSYSWSPQETQYF
cdr3_nt: TGTGCCTGCAGTTACTCGTGGTCACCTCAAGAGACCCAGTACTTC

clone_size: few
j_call: TRBJ1-1
v_call: TRBV12-3/TRBV12-4
d_call: NA
cdr3_aa: CASTPVGGPNTEAFF
cdr3_nt: TGTGCCAGCACCCCCGTGGGGGGACCTAACACTGAAGCTTTCTTT